Sequencing of this T cell receptor beta chain was carried out in a study of blood T cell repertoires in COVID-19. Overall study: Whether acute or convalescent, the COVID-19 samples came from the United States, Italy and Spain.

The study assigned cohorts using participant-reported clinical history. Resolution of symptoms, clearance, or two negative PCRs was present in recovered Cohort 3 donors. V was clipped by 3 bases and J by 3 bases; unmatched bases: 7. Germline values: CDR1 SGDLS, CDR2 YYNGEE. This CDR3 comprises 16 residues. Sequenced by immunoSEQ multiplex PCR; TCRdb stores in-frame clones only, minus some. The sample lists under 350,000 clones; 86% were seen once. The receptor's source is a woman aged 18-35 years who had recovered from COVID-19. The rearrangement links TRBV9 to TRBJ2-1, with 9 bases aligning to TRBD2. The source material was PBMCs or T cells enriched from blood (not recorded which). CDR3 amino acids: CASSGSSGTLYNEQFF. In nucleotides, the CDR3 is TGTGCCAGCAGCGGATCTAGCGGGACTCTCTACAATGAGCAGTTCTTC.